This TCR beta chain emerged from a study of blood T cells in healthy people across ages. Alongside a J-beta primer mix, a sample-barcoded 5' primer served in a second PCR lasting roughly 6 to 11 cycles. Every single cDNA molecule received a tag from a template-switch adaptor with 12 random nucleotides. Each CDR3 protein is one row after TCRdb ran MiXCR on the 5' RACE reads. The sample has about 720,000 distinct CDR3 sequences, 22% seen once; the top ten hold 22%. This clonotype has a handful of counts. The length of the CDR3 is 12 residues. V gave up 4 bases and J gave up 3 bases, with 9 bases separating them. The germline V gene encodes CDR1 SQVTM and CDR2 ANQGSEA.

V usage is TRBV29-1 and J usage is TRBJ1-1; weak D call: TRBD1 (6 bases). The receptor comes from a man in his 70s in good health. Sequenced sample: blood. CDR3 sequence (DNA): TGCAGCGTTGCGGGACAAGACACTGAAGCTTTCTTT. Translation gives CSVAGQDTEAFF.